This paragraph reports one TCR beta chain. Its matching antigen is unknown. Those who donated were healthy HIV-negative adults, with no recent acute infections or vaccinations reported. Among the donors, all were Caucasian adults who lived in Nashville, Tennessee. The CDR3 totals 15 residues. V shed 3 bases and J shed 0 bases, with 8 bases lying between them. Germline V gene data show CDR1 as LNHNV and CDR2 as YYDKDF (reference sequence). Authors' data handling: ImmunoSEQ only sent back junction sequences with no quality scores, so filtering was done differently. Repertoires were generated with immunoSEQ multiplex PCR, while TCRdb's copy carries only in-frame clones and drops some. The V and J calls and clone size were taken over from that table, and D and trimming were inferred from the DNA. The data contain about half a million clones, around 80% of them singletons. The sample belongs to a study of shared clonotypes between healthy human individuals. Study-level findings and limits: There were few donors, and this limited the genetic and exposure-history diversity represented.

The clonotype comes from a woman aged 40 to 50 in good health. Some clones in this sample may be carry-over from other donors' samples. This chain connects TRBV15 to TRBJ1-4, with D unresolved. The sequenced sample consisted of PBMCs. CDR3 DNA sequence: TGTGCCACCAGCAGGGGTTATGCAACTAATGAAAAACTGTTTTTT. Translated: CATSRGYATNEKLFF.